These T cell receptor beta chains were read from a single sample in a study of CD8 T cells in Susac syndrome. TCRdb reprocessed the immunoSEQ multiplex PCR reads via MiXCR and lists one record per CDR3 protein. There are some 160,000 distinct CDR3 sequences in the sample; about 92% occur only once, and around 0.079% lies in the top ten. Sequences were obtained from CD4+ T cells from PBMCs. The receptor source for this set is a human donor in good health. Both conserved end residues are part of each CDR3. The D gene is left open where the match is weak. Rows give clone size only sometimes, using once, few, many, or a class for an expanded clone.

j_call: TRBJ1-6
v_call: TRBV10-3
clone_size: .
d_call: .
cdr3_nt: TGTGCCATCAGGGACGGGGATGGGCCCCTCCACTTT
cdr3_aa: CAIRDGDGPLHF

j_call: TRBJ2-2
v_call: TRBV2
clone_size: once
d_call: .
cdr3_nt: TGTGCCAGCAGGAGAGAATCCGGGGAGCTGTTTTTT
cdr3_aa: CASRRESGELFF

j_call: TRBJ2-3
v_call: TRBV5-4
clone_size: .
d_call: TRBD2
cdr3_nt: TGTGCCAGCAGCGTTAGCACTAGCGGGAGTAGGGCAGATACGCAGTATTTT
cdr3_aa: CASSVSTSGSRADTQYF

j_call: TRBJ1-5
v_call: TRBV3-1
clone_size: .
d_call: TRBD1
cdr3_nt: TGTGCCAGCAGCCATTCAGGGGGCCAGCCCCAGCATTTT
cdr3_aa: CASSHSGGQPQHF

j_call: TRBJ2-7
v_call: TRBV3-1
clone_size: .
d_call: TRBD1
cdr3_nt: TGTGCCAGCAGCCAACCCGACAGGGAGTACGAGCAGTACTTC
cdr3_aa: CASSQPDREYEQYF

j_call: TRBJ1-5
v_call: TRBV4-1
clone_size: .
d_call: TRBD1
cdr3_nt: TGCGCCAGCAGCCGACTTCCCACAGGGGGCGGGGGCCCCCAGCATTTT
cdr3_aa: CASSRLPTGGGGPQHF

j_call: TRBJ1-5
v_call: TRBV19
clone_size: .
d_call: .
cdr3_nt: TGTGCCAGTAGTGATGACAGTTATCAGCCCCAGCATTTT
cdr3_aa: CASSDDSYQPQHF

j_call: TRBJ2-5
v_call: TRBV20-1
clone_size: .
d_call: TRBD1
cdr3_nt: TGCAGTGCTGCGCTGGGACAGCAAGAGACCCAGTACTTC
cdr3_aa: CSAALGQQETQYF

j_call: TRBJ1-1
v_call: TRBV7-9
clone_size: once
d_call: .
cdr3_nt: TGTGCCAGCAGTATCAGTTTGAACACTGAAGCTTTCTTT
cdr3_aa: CASSISLNTEAFF

j_call: TRBJ1-2
v_call: TRBV6-5
clone_size: .
d_call: .
cdr3_nt: TGTGCCAGCAGCAAAGGACAGCCCAACTATGGCTACACCTTC
cdr3_aa: CASSKGQPNYGYTF

j_call: TRBJ1-1
v_call: TRBV5-6
clone_size: .
d_call: .
cdr3_nt: TGTGCCAGCAGCTTACAGGGCTCGAACACTGAAGCTTTCTTT
cdr3_aa: CASSLQGSNTEAFF

j_call: TRBJ1-2
v_call: TRBV19
clone_size: .
d_call: .
cdr3_nt: TGTGCCAGTAGTATTTGGGGCAGGCCCAACTATGGCTACACCTTC
cdr3_aa: CASSIWGRPNYGYTF

j_call: TRBJ2-7
v_call: TRBV20-1
clone_size: .
d_call: .
cdr3_nt: TGCAGTGCTACGAGGGTCTCCTACGAGCAGTACTTC
cdr3_aa: CSATRVSYEQYF

j_call: TRBJ1-2
v_call: TRBV6-5
clone_size: .
d_call: .
cdr3_nt: TGTGCCAGCAGTTACTCGGATGGGGTAGGTGGCTACACCTTC
cdr3_aa: CASSYSDGVGGYTF

j_call: TRBJ2-1
v_call: TRBV4-3
clone_size: .
d_call: .
cdr3_nt: TGCGCCAGCAGCCGCGGGCCCGAAAGTGAGCAGTTCTTC
cdr3_aa: CASSRGPESEQFF

j_call: TRBJ2-2
v_call: TRBV9
clone_size: .
d_call: .
cdr3_nt: TGTGCCAGCAGCGTAGAAGGCAGAATGAACACCGGGGAGCTGTTTTTT
cdr3_aa: CASSVEGRMNTGELFF

j_call: TRBJ1-6
v_call: TRBV20-1
clone_size: once
d_call: .
cdr3_nt: TGCAGTGCTAGAGCGGGGAGCTCCTATAATTCACCCCTCCACTTT
cdr3_aa: CSARAGSSYNSPLHF

j_call: TRBJ1-2
v_call: TRBV4-1
clone_size: .
d_call: TRBD1
cdr3_nt: TGCGCCAGCAGCCGGACAGGCGACTCCTATGGCTACACCTTC
cdr3_aa: CASSRTGDSYGYTF

j_call: TRBJ2-4
v_call: TRBV28
clone_size: once
d_call: TRBD1
cdr3_nt: TGTGCCAGCAGTTTCGAGGACAGGCCACAGTACTTC
cdr3_aa: CASSFEDRPQYF

j_call: TRBJ1-5
v_call: TRBV30
clone_size: once
d_call: TRBD1
cdr3_nt: TGTGCCTGGAGTTCCCAGGGGGACCAGCCCCAGCATTTT
cdr3_aa: CAWSSQGDQPQHF

j_call: TRBJ2-7
v_call: TRBV5-1
clone_size: .
d_call: TRBD1
cdr3_nt: TGCGCCAGCAGCTTGGCCTCGGGACAGGGGGCTTACGAGCAGTACTTC
cdr3_aa: CASSLASGQGAYEQYF

j_call: TRBJ1-1
v_call: TRBV28
clone_size: .
d_call: .
cdr3_nt: TGTGCCACCCAAACGGGGAGCACTGAAGCTTTCTTT
cdr3_aa: CATQTGSTEAFF

j_call: TRBJ2-7
v_call: TRBV28
clone_size: .
d_call: .
cdr3_nt: TGTGCCAGCAGCACCATGGACGGATTCTACGAGCAGTACTTC
cdr3_aa: CASSTMDGFYEQYF

j_call: TRBJ2-1
v_call: TRBV7-3
clone_size: .
d_call: .
cdr3_nt: TGTGCCAGCAGCTTAGGCTACCTCCAGGCCAATGAGCAGTTCTTC
cdr3_aa: CASSLGYLQANEQFF

j_call: TRBJ2-1
v_call: TRBV7-3
clone_size: .
d_call: .
cdr3_nt: TGTGCCAGCAGCCAAACGGATGAGCAGTTCTTC
cdr3_aa: CASSQTDEQFF

j_call: TRBJ1-5
v_call: TRBV7-9
clone_size: .
d_call: .
cdr3_nt: TGTGCCAGCAGCTTAGTAGGGGGGAATAGCAATCAGCCCCAGCATTTT
cdr3_aa: CASSLVGGNSNQPQHF

j_call: TRBJ2-3
v_call: TRBV5-1
clone_size: .
d_call: TRBD1
cdr3_nt: TGCGCCAGCAGATACAGGGGCTACCCTAGCACAGATACGCAGTATTTT
cdr3_aa: CASRYRGYPSTDTQYF

j_call: TRBJ2-3
v_call: TRBV14
clone_size: once
d_call: .
cdr3_nt: TGTGCCAGCAGCCAAGATAGTCTAGGCAGTTCTGTTCTGGAGTATTTT
cdr3_aa: CASSQDSLGSSVLEYF

j_call: TRBJ2-5
v_call: TRBV10-3
clone_size: .
d_call: TRBD1
cdr3_nt: TGTGCCATCAGTGATATCGACAGGGCACAAGAGACCCAGTACTTC
cdr3_aa: CAISDIDRAQETQYF